The 22 T cell receptor beta chains listed next were all sequenced from one sample in a study of patients and donors after allogeneic stem cell transplantation. TCRdb independently ran MiXCR on the RT-PCR reads; one entry per CDR3 protein. The data show some 880,000 distinct CDR3 sequences, with more than 15% seen just once and approximately 5.9% held by the top ten. The source material was blood, either unsorted or a sorted T cell fraction (not recorded which). Receptor source: a human donor who was either an allogeneic HSCT recipient or a stem cell or donor lymphocyte infusion donor (not recorded which). It is not recorded whose cells these are; they may come from a transplant donor.

This clonotype came up once. The chain employs TRBV20-1 and TRBJ1-5, with D perhaps matching TRBD1 (5 bases). CDR3 size: 14 residues. The germline V gene has CDR1 DFQATT and CDR2 SNEGSKA (reference sequence). The germline V and J ends were trimmed by 1 base and 7 bases, with 14 bases remaining between them. The CDR3 protein is CSARVGGVGQPQHF. As DNA, the CDR3 is TGCAGTGCTAGAGTGGGGGGAGTAGGGCAGCCCCAGCATTTT.

This clonotype appeared a few times. A junction end diverges from the germline sequence, so it may reflect a read error. The V call is TRBV7-7, the J call TRBJ2-1; TRBD2 matches 9 bases. The CDR3 sequence is 15 residues long. CDR1 and CDR2 from the germline V gene are SSHAT and FNYEAQ (reference sequence). CDR3 protein: CASSFSAGGPNEQFF. CDR3 bases: TGTGCTAGCAGCTTCTCTGCGGGGGGGCCCAATGAGCAGTTCTTC.

In this sample, this clonotype turned up a few times. The gene calls are TRBV27 and TRBJ1-1, with a weak D call TRBD1 (5 bases). The length of the CDR3 is 15 residues. Looked up from germline, CDR1 is MNHEY and CDR2 is SMNVEV (reference sequence). Trimming cost V 2 bases and J 1 base, with 11 bases left between them. CDR3 sequence: CASSLRWQGNTEAFF. The CDR3 bases are TGTGCCAGCAGTTTAAGGTGGCAGGGGAACACTGAAGCTTTCTTT.

The rearrangement joins TRBV7-3 to TRBJ1-2; D gene uncertain. The CDR3 is made up of 13 amino acids. The germline CDR1 and CDR2 sequences are SGHTA and FQGTGA. Trimming shortened V by 4 bases and J by 8 bases, and 14 bases separated the two germline ends. The CDR3 DNA sequence: TGTGCCAGCAGCTCCCCCCCCGCCTCCGGCTACACCTTC. Amino acid sequence: CASSSPPASGYTF.

Here the CDR3 reads CASSSKAGDYNEQFF. The CDR3 DNA reads as TGTGCCAGCAGCTCGAAGGCGGGGGACTACAATGAGCAGTTCTTC. The rearrangement joins TRBV5-4 to TRBJ2-1; 7 nucleotides match TRBD2. Germline V gives CDR1 SGHNT, CDR2 YYREEE (reference sequence). V shed 3 bases, J shed 3 bases, and the junction held 6 bases outside the gene matches. The CDR3 length is 15 residues.

This clonotype has more than one count but fewer than ten. The germline gene is not matched at one end of the junction; a read error may be the cause. The CDR3: CASSPRDLPSQF. The CDR3 DNA sequence: TGTGCCAGCAGCCCCCGGGACCTCCCAAGCCAATTT. The chain carries TRBV3-1 and TRBJ1-1; D possibly corresponds to TRBD1 (5 bases). Germline CDR1 reads LGHDT; CDR2 reads YNNKEL (reference sequence). The CDR3 is 12 residues long.

The V and J genes are TRBV5-1 and TRBJ2-3; 7 nucleotides match TRBD1. This CDR3 has 14 residues. V was clipped by 4 bases and J by 6 bases; unmatched bases: 8. Germline CDR1 is SGHRS and CDR2 is YFSETQ. The CDR3 DNA reads as TGCGCCAGCAGCCCCACAGGGGATCGCGATACGCAGTATTTT. It specifies CASSPTGDRDTQYF.

The CDR3 reads CPGSARTSGGWEQFF. CDR3 nucleotide sequence: TGTCCTGGGAGCGCACGGACTAGCGGGGGTTGGGAGCAGTTCTTC. This chain connects TRBV22-1 to TRBJ2-1; TRBD2 reflects the table's D call only, with no check against the DNA. TRBV22-1 is an annotated pseudogene. This CDR3 has 15 amino acids.

The V gene is TRBV5-1, the J gene TRBJ1-5; 7 bases align to TRBD1. The V gene's germline CDR1 is SGHRS and CDR2 YFSETQ. V lost 4 bases and J lost 2; bases outside the gene matches: 6. This CDR3 is built from 15 residues. CDR3 in amino acids: CASSPYGTGNQPQHF. The CDR3 DNA reads as TGCGCCAGCAGCCCTTATGGGACAGGCAATCAGCCCCAGCATTTT.

This clonotype was found a few times. The chain has TRBV28 and TRBJ2-1; D is tentatively TRBD1 or TRBD2 (5 bases each). CDR1 is MDHEN and CDR2 is SYDVKM in the germline V gene. The CDR3 is 14 amino acids. V was trimmed by 5 bases and J by 11 bases, leaving 19 bases between them. The CDR3 DNA reads TGTGCCAGCAGTGCAGGGAGCCCAACCTTAAAGCAGTTCTTC. Protein: CASSAGSPTLKQFF.

CDR3 sequence reads: CASSQDLLAGDTDTQYF. The CDR3 DNA reads as TGTGCCAGCAGCCAAGATCTTTTAGCGGGGGACACAGATACGCAGTATTTT. The J gene is TRBJ2-3, the V gene TRBV4-2; TRBD2 aligns across 9 bases. Germline CDR1 reads LGHNA; CDR2 reads YNFKEQ. V was clipped by 0 bases and J by 2 bases; unmatched bases: 6. The CDR3 is 17 amino acids.

The chain uses TRBV20-1 and TRBJ1-1; D gene ambiguous. V was trimmed by 3 bases and J by 5 bases, leaving 16 bases between them. The length of the CDR3 is 14 residues. Germline V gene sequence: CDR1 DFQATT, CDR2 SNEGSKA (reference sequence). The CDR3 nucleotides read TGCAGTGCTAGGGACCGACGGGGTCAGACTGAAGCTTTCTTT. Protein: CSARDRRGQTEAFF.

V is TRBV7-8 and J is TRBJ2-5, with a tentative D call TRBD2 (5 bases). V lost 9 bases and J lost 2, with 13 bases in between. Germline V CDR1 and CDR2: SGHVS, FQNEAQ. The CDR3 is made up of 13 amino acids. For the CDR3, the DNA is TGTGCCAGTTTCCGAGGGCAGCAAGAGACCCAGTACTTC. This sequence encodes CASFRGQQETQYF.

The CDR3 sequence is CASSQDNVELFYQPQHF. CDR3 bases: TGCGCCAGCAGCCAAGATAACGTCGAACTTTTCTATCAGCCCCAGCATTTT. The gene calls are TRBV4-1 and TRBJ1-5; no reliable D call. The CDR3 is 17 amino acids. Germline V CDR1 and CDR2: MGHRA, YSYEKL. V was trimmed by 0 bases and J by 5 bases, leaving 17 bases between them.

As DNA, the CDR3 is TGTGCCAGCAGCTTAAAGCGGTCTAGTAGTCGGAACACCGGGGAGCTGTTTTTT. This sequence encodes CASSLKRSSSRNTGELFF. The chain employs TRBV11-2 and TRBJ2-2; tentative D call: TRBD2 (5 bases). CDR1 SGHAT and CDR2 FQNNGV come from the germline V gene. Trimming shortened V by 2 bases and J by 1 base, and 17 bases separated the two germline ends. The CDR3 spans 18 residues.

This clonotype was found a few times. The chain has TRBV6-1 and TRBJ2-1; D is unclear. In germline, CDR1 is MNHNS, CDR2 SASEGT. The length of the CDR3 is 16 residues. V gave up 1 base and J gave up 3 bases, with 13 bases separating them. The CDR3 DNA is TGTGCCAGCAGTGAAGAGGCCATCACGATCTACAATGAGCAGTTCTTC. It specifies CASSEEAITIYNEQFF.

This clonotype has at least ten counts. CDR3 coding DNA: TGTGCCATCAGTGACACACATAGCGGGTCTCCGCAGTTCTTC. It specifies CAISDTHSGSPQFF. The gene calls are TRBV10-3 and TRBJ2-1; 7 bases agree with TRBD2. CDR3 length: 14 residues. Trimming took 3 bases from V and 12 from J; bases not matched to a gene: 11. Germline CDR1 reads ENHRY; CDR2 reads SYGVKD.

The J gene is TRBJ2-3, the V gene TRBV4-1; D not certain. V gave up 6 bases and J gave up 0 bases, with 10 bases separating them. The CDR3 is made up of 14 amino acids. Looked up from germline, CDR1 is MGHRA and CDR2 is YSYEKL. The CDR3 reads CASRSDTSTDTQYF. CDR3 sequence (DNA): TGCGCCAGCAGGAGCGACACGAGCACAGATACGCAGTATTTT.

This clonotype was counted only a few times. At one end, the junction sequence differs from germline, possibly due to a read error. The V and J genes are TRBV3-1 and TRBJ2-1, with D hard to call. The V gene's germline CDR1 is LGHDT and CDR2 YNNKEL (reference sequence). The CDR3 consists of 13 residues. The CDR3 here is CASSQDLRQALIF. CDR3 nucleotides: TGTGCCAGCAGCCAAGATCTAAGGCAGGCATTGATCTTC.

There are a few counts of this clonotype. The chain carries TRBV12-3 or TRBV12-4 and TRBJ2-3; no definite D call. CDR3 size: 15 residues. Trimming stripped 3 bases from V and 5 bases from J, with 15 bases between. The CDR3 is CASSFSLFWKDTQYF. In nucleotides, the CDR3 is TGTGCCAGCAGTTTCTCCCTCTTCTGGAAAGATACGCAGTATTTT.

This sequence joins TRBV20-1 and TRBJ2-1; D uncertain. The CDR3 extends over 13 amino acids. V shed 3 bases and J shed 6 bases, with 12 bases lying between them. Germline V lookup: CDR1 DFQATT, CDR2 SNEGSKA (reference sequence). The DNA of the CDR3 is TGCAGTGCTAGTGACATGGTCGGCAATGAGCAGTTCTTC. It encodes CSASDMVGNEQFF.

This clonotype was seen more than once but under ten times. The chain combines TRBV6-5 with TRBJ2-2; possible D gene TRBD1, 6 bases. This CDR3 comprises 17 residues. Per the germline V gene, CDR1 is MNHEY and CDR2 is SVGAGI. V was clipped by 0 bases and J by 0 bases, with 11 bases between them. For the CDR3, the DNA is TGTGCCAGCAGTTACTCCTCGGACAGAGCGAACACCGGGGAGCTGTTTTTT. This encodes CASSYSSDRANTGELFF.